This TCR beta chain was captured in a study of CD8 T cells in Susac syndrome. Random-hexamer reverse transcription was applied to about 0.5 to 1 ug RNA. Each CDR3 protein gets one entry after TCRdb re-called the immunoSEQ multiplex PCR reads with MiXCR. Found here are some 140,000 distinct CDR3 sequences, more than 85% of them singletons; the top ten hold roughly 0.17%. The V gene lost 5 bases and the J gene lost 4 bases, with 12 bases spanning the gap. Looked up from germline, CDR1 is MNHEY and CDR2 is SVGEGT. This CDR3 has 13 amino acids. This clonotype has a single count. The sequenced sample was CD8+ T cells from PBMCs. This clonotype originated in a human donor with Susac syndrome. The chain uses TRBV6-2 or TRBV6-3 and TRBJ2-7; possibly TRBD2 for D (6 bases). CDR3 coding DNA: TGTGCCAGCAGTCCCGGGAGTCAATACGAGCAGTACTTC. Residues: CASSPGSQYEQYF.